Presented here are 30 T cell receptor beta chains from one specimen sequenced in a study of T cell responses to AZD1222 COVID-19 vaccine. Libraries were prepared by immunoSEQ multiplex PCR; TCRdb keeps only in-frame clonotypes and omits some of them. The data contain some 150,000 clones, roughly 94% of them singletons. The sequencing here drew on peripheral blood, taken on day 0 of AZD1222 vaccination. All receptors come from an adult in good health.

The rearrangement links TRBV5-1 to TRBJ2-7, with 9 bases aligning to TRBD1. The V and J ends lost 5 bases and 2 bases, in that order; junction bases with no gene match: 5. Germline CDR1 reads SGHRS; CDR2 reads YFSETQ. The CDR3 extends over 14 amino acids. The CDR3 here is CASRPGTGTYEQYV. As DNA, the CDR3 is TGCGCCAGCAGACCCGGGACAGGGACCTACGAGCAGTACGTC.

The V gene is TRBV7-6, the J gene TRBJ1-1, with TRBD1 as a possible D gene (6 bases). The CDR3 runs to 13 residues. Trimming took off 5 bases at V and 4 bases at J, with 11 bases between the two ends. Germline V gene data show CDR1 as SGHVS and CDR2 as FNYEAQ. This CDR3 reads CASSTGGSTEAFF. The CDR3 bases are TGTGCCAGCAGCACGGGGGGCTCCACTGAAGCTTTCTTT.

The gene calls are TRBV5-6 and TRBJ1-4; D may be TRBD1 (6 bases). V was cut by 2 bases and J by 5 bases, with 10 bases left in between. Germline CDR1 reads SGHDT; CDR2 reads YYEEEE. There are 14 residues in the CDR3. The CDR3 spells CASSFWTANEKLFF. DNA of the CDR3: TGTGCCAGCAGCTTTTGGACAGCAAATGAAAAACTGTTTTTT.

The gene calls are TRBV19 and TRBJ1-1; possibly TRBD1 for D (5 bases). The CDR3 has 15 amino acids. The germline V and J ends were trimmed by 4 bases and 4 bases, with 16 bases remaining between them. From germline, CDR1 is LNHDA and CDR2 SQIVND (reference sequence). Here the CDR3 reads CASSNITGRTTEAFF. The CDR3, as DNA: TGTGCCAGTAGTAACATCACAGGTAGGACCACTGAAGCTTTCTTT. The variable domain in full, completed from reference TRBV19 and TRBJ1-1, reads DGGITQSPKYLFRKEGQNVTLSCEQNLNHDAMYWYRQDPGQGLRLIYYSQIVNDFQKGDIAEGYSVSREKKESFPLTVTSAQKNPTAFYLCASSNITGRTTEAFFGQGTRLTVV.

The rearrangement links TRBV10-3 to TRBJ1-1, with a tentative D call TRBD1 (6 bases). There are 13 residues in the CDR3. CDR1 and CDR2 from the germline V gene are ENHRY and SYGVKD. V was clipped by 6 bases and J by 8 bases, with 16 bases between them. The DNA of the CDR3 is TGTGCCATCAGAGGCGGGGGCGCGGCCGAAGCTTTCTTT. It translates to CAIRGGGAAEAFF.

This chain joins TRBV6-1 and TRBJ1-1; 7 bases are a match to TRBD1. CDR1 is MNHNS, CDR2 SASEGT, per germline. V gave up 1 base and J gave up 7 bases; unmatched junction bases: 3. CDR3 length equals 13 residues. This CDR3 reads CASSEVGDSEAFF. The CDR3 DNA reads as TGTGCCAGCAGTGAAGTGGGGGACAGTGAAGCTTTCTTT.

This chain connects TRBV6-4 to TRBJ1-1, with D perhaps matching TRBD1 (6 bases). The CDR3 spans 13 residues. From germline, CDR1 is MRHNA and CDR2 SNTAGT. V was cut by 6 bases and J by 6 bases, with 14 bases left in between. The CDR3 region has the DNA TGTGCCAGCAGCCCCGGCCCAGGGGCTGAAGCTTTCTTT. Translating gives CASSPGPGAEAFF.

This chain joins TRBV19 and TRBJ1-1, with D hard to call. The CDR3 loop spans 14 amino acids. Germline V gives CDR1 LNHDA, CDR2 SQIVND (reference sequence). Trimming cost V 4 bases and J 2 bases, with 11 bases left between them. As DNA, the CDR3 is TGTGCCAGTAGTACTTTTACGGGAAACACTGAAGCTTTCTTT. It codes for CASSTFTGNTEAFF.

The chain employs TRBV6-2 or TRBV6-3 and TRBJ2-1; 7 bases line up with TRBD2. Unmatched junction bases numbered 13, after V lost 2 bases and J lost 3 bases. CDR1 is MNHEY and CDR2 is SVGEGT in the germline V gene. This CDR3 has 18 amino acids. The DNA for the CDR3 is TGTGCCAGCAGTTACGACGGACTAGAGGTCAGACGCTACAATGAGCAGTTCTTC. As protein: CASSYDGLEVRRYNEQFF.

The V and J genes are TRBV27 and TRBJ2-1, with 11 bases aligning to TRBD2. Looked up from germline, CDR1 is MNHEY and CDR2 is SMNVEV (reference sequence). The V gene end was trimmed by 5 bases and the J gene end by 7 bases; junction bases not matched to a gene: 7. The length of the CDR3 is 15 residues. CDR3 sequence (DNA): TGTGCCAGCAGTACGACTAGCGGGACGGGGAATGAGCAGTTCTTC. Encoded protein: CASSTTSGTGNEQFF.

This sequence joins TRBV19 and TRBJ2-3; the match to TRBD2 covers 10 bases. Per germline, CDR1 LNHDA and CDR2 SQIVND (reference sequence). J gave up 1 base and V 6 bases, and 7 bases lay outside the gene matches. This CDR3 contains 16 residues. The chain's CDR3 is CASSHSGTSGTDTQYF. The CDR3 DNA follows: TGTGCCAGTAGCCACTCCGGGACTAGCGGCACAGATACGCAGTATTTT.

V and J are TRBV15 and TRBJ1-2; 12 bases line up with TRBD1. Germline values: CDR1 LNHNV, CDR2 YYDKDF (reference sequence). Losses at the gene ends were 5 bases for V and 7 bases for J; bases not matched to a gene: 8. CDR3 length equals 15 residues. CDR3 coding DNA: TGTGCCACCAGCCCAGGGCGGGGACAGGGGGCTGGCTACACCTTC. Residues: CATSPGRGQGAGYTF.

This clone was picked up one time. The chain links TRBV3-1 (or the pseudogene TRBV3-2) to TRBJ2-3; D is possibly TRBD1 (6 bases). The CDR3 has 16 amino acids. Germline V gene sequence: CDR1 LGHDT, CDR2 YNNKEL (reference sequence). V was shortened by 5 bases and J by 3 bases, with 18 bases between the two germline ends. The CDR3 is CASSVLGGRGTDTQYF. The CDR3 DNA follows: TGTGCCAGCAGCGTCCTTGGGGGCAGGGGAACAGATACGCAGTATTTT.

The CDR3 loop reads CASSAGAEAFF. The CDR3 coding sequence is TGTGCCAGCAGTGCAGGGGCTGAAGCTTTCTTT. The chain employs TRBV12-3 or TRBV12-4 and TRBJ1-1; D perhaps matches TRBD1 (6 bases). The ends were cut back, 5 bases at V and 6 bases at J, with 7 bases in the middle. CDR3 size: 11 residues.

The chain joins TRBV7-2 to TRBJ1-3; D ambiguous. Germline CDR1 reads SGHTA; CDR2 reads FQGNSA. The CDR3 has 15 residues. Trimming removed 5 bases from V and 4 bases from J, with 15 bases in between. CDR3 nucleotides: TGTGCCAGCAGCCCCCCAGACGGGTCGGGAAACACCATATATTTT. Translating it yields CASSPPDGSGNTIYF. Full variable domain (remainder filled in from reference TRBV7-2 and TRBJ1-3): GAGVSQSPSNKVTEKGKDVELRCDPISGHTALYWYRQSLGQGLEFLIYFQGNSAPDKSGLPSDRFSAERTGGSVSTLTIQRTQQEDSAVYLCASSPPDGSGNTIYFGEGSWLTVV.

This chain uses TRBV12-2 with TRBJ1-2; TRBD1 is taken as the D call from the table, unchecked against the DNA. TRBV12-2 is assigned pseudogene status. The CDR3 is 15 residues long. The CDR3 nucleotides read TGTGCAAGTCGCCTCAGGGGTACTACTAACTATGGCTACACCTTC. Translating it yields CASRLRGTTNYGYTF.

The chain couples TRBV7-2 to TRBJ1-1, with unresolved D. This CDR3 comprises 12 residues. Germline lookup yields CDR1 SGHTA and CDR2 FQGNSA. Trimming took off 1 base at V and 10 bases at J, with 10 bases between the two ends. The CDR3, as DNA: TGTGCCAGCAGCTTAGTATTGGGAGGAGCTTTCTTT. It specifies CASSLVLGGAFF.

This chain connects TRBV7-8 to TRBJ2-1; D is possibly TRBD1 or TRBD2 (6 bases each). The CDR3 spans 15 residues. Germline-derived CDR1 and CDR2 are SGHVS and FQNEAQ. Trimming removed 5 bases from V and 4 bases from J, with 15 bases in between. CDR3 region: CASSLRRGDYNEQFF. The CDR3, as DNA: TGTGCCAGCAGCCTCCGGAGGGGGGATTACAATGAGCAGTTCTTC. Supplemented by reference TRBV7-8 and TRBJ2-1, the full variable domain reads GAGVSQSPRYKVAKRGQDVALRCDPISGHVSLFWYQQALGQGPEFLTYFQNEAQLDKSGLPSDRFFAERPEGSVSTLKIQRTQQEDSAVYLCASSLRRGDYNEQFFGPGTRLTVL.

The rearrangement uses TRBV7-2 and TRBJ2-5, with D perhaps TRBD1 (5 bases). Per the germline V gene, CDR1 is SGHTA and CDR2 is FQGNSA. Trimming stripped 2 bases from V and 5 bases from J, with 12 bases between. The CDR3 covers 14 residues. Written as DNA, the CDR3 is TGTGCCAGCAGCTTAAACAGTTACAGGGAGACCCAGTACTTC. Translating gives CASSLNSYRETQYF.

The J gene is TRBJ2-1, the V gene TRBV19; 13 bases are shared with TRBD2. Germline V gives CDR1 LNHDA, CDR2 SQIVND (reference sequence). The CDR3 loop spans 15 amino acids. V was clipped by 4 bases and J by 9 bases; unmatched bases: 6. Written as DNA, the CDR3 is TGTGCCAGTAGTAAACTAGCGGGGGGGCCGGGTGAGCAGTTCTTC. Its protein product is CASSKLAGGPGEQFF.

This rearrangement joins TRBV3-1 (or the pseudogene TRBV3-2) to TRBJ2-2, with 8 bases aligning to TRBD2. In germline, CDR1 is LGHDT, CDR2 YNNKEL (reference sequence). V shed 5 bases and J 6 bases; nucleotides not matched to a gene: 5. This CDR3 is 14 amino acids long. Here the CDR3 reads CASSSWTSPGELFF. Written as DNA, the CDR3 is TGTGCCAGCAGCTCATGGACTAGCCCCGGGGAGCTGTTTTTT.

The chain employs TRBV12-5 and TRBJ1-5, with 8 bases matching TRBD1. The CDR3 loop spans 14 amino acids. With V trimmed by 3 bases and J by 5 bases, 3 bases remained unmatched. The germline gives CDR1 LGHNT, CDR2 FRNRAP. The CDR3 DNA sequence: TGTGCTAGTGGTTTAGGGACAGGTGATCAGCCCCAGCATTTT. Translated, it gives CASGLGTGDQPQHF.

The J gene is TRBJ1-5, the V gene TRBV27; D may be TRBD1 (5 bases). The CDR3 runs 14 residues. Trimming removed 2 bases at V and 2 bases at J, with 7 bases between. Germline V gene sequence: CDR1 MNHEY, CDR2 SMNVEV (reference sequence). The CDR3 spells CASSLRGGNQPQHF. Here the CDR3 DNA reads TGTGCCAGCAGTTTAAGAGGGGGCAATCAGCCCCAGCATTTT.

This clone was counted once. The chain carries TRBV13 and TRBJ2-1; D not resolved. CDR1 PRHDT and CDR2 FYEKMQ come from the germline V gene (reference sequence). With 5 bases removed from V and 4 bases from J, the gap between germline ends came to 12 bases. The length of the CDR3 is 14 residues. The CDR3 DNA sequence: TGTGCCAGCAGCAATATGGACCAGTACAATGAGCAGTTCTTC. This translates into CASSNMDQYNEQFF.

The chain couples TRBV3-1 (or the pseudogene TRBV3-2) to TRBJ2-3; D is uncertain. V shed 0 bases and J shed 6 bases, with 13 bases lying between them. This CDR3 is 15 amino acids long. CDR1 is LGHDT and CDR2 is YNNKEL in the germline V gene (reference sequence). The CDR3: CASSQEGKMGDTQYF. Written as DNA, the CDR3 is TGTGCCAGCAGCCAAGAGGGGAAAATGGGGGATACGCAGTATTTT.

V usage is TRBV3-1 (or the pseudogene TRBV3-2) and J usage is TRBJ1-2; D gene ambiguous. V lost 0 bases, J lost 6 bases, and 11 bases lay in between. CDR1 and CDR2 from the germline V gene are LGHDT and YNNKEL (reference sequence). The CDR3 totals 14 residues. The CDR3 is CASSQDPGFHGYTF. CDR3 bases: TGTGCCAGCAGCCAAGATCCGGGTTTTCATGGCTACACCTTC.

The CDR3 DNA sequence: TGTGCCAGCTCACCAGTTTTGGGAAGGCTCGGGGGCGCGGGCACTGAAGCTTTCTTT. The encoded protein is CASSPVLGRLGGAGTEAFF. The chain employs TRBV18 and TRBJ1-1; TRBD1 is a possible D gene (6 bases). This CDR3 is built from 19 residues. Germline assignment: CDR1 KGHSH and CDR2 LQKENI. The germline V and J ends were trimmed by 2 bases and 4 bases, with 26 bases remaining between them.

The chain employs TRBV6-5 and TRBJ1-2; D is ambiguous. Per the germline V gene, CDR1 is MNHEY and CDR2 is SVGAGI. V lost 4 bases and J 4 bases, leaving 16 bases between the germline ends. CDR3 length: 15 amino acids. CDR3 sequence: CASSSGSDGLYGYTF. DNA for the CDR3: TGTGCCAGCAGTTCAGGTTCCGACGGTCTCTATGGCTACACCTTC.

The DNA for the CDR3 is TGCGCCAGCAGCTTGGTTGCCAGTGGGGAGGCACCCCTCCACTTT. This translates into CASSLVASGEAPLHF. This sequence joins TRBV5-1 and TRBJ1-6, with D unclear. The V gene lost 0 bases and the J gene lost 11 bases, with 15 bases spanning the gap. This CDR3 region has 15 residues. Per the germline V gene, CDR1 is SGHRS and CDR2 is YFSETQ. The variable domain in full, completed from reference TRBV5-1 and TRBJ1-6, reads KAGVTQTPRYLIKTRGQQVTLSCSPISGHRSVSWYQQTPGQGLQFLFEYFSETQRNKGNFPGRFSGRQFSNSRSEMNVSTLELGDSALYLCASSLVASGEAPLHFGNGTRLTVT.

This chain connects TRBV7-9 to TRBJ2-3; 11 bases line up with TRBD1. This CDR3 spans 18 amino acids. Germline V gene data show CDR1 as SEHNR and CDR2 as FQNEAQ (reference sequence). With 2 bases clipped from V and 0 bases from J, the junction kept 7 bases outside the gene matches. CDR3 sequence (DNA): TGTGCCAGCAGCTTACCTGGACAGGGGGCATCTAGCACAGATACGCAGTATTTT. Translated, it gives CASSLPGQGASSTDTQYF.